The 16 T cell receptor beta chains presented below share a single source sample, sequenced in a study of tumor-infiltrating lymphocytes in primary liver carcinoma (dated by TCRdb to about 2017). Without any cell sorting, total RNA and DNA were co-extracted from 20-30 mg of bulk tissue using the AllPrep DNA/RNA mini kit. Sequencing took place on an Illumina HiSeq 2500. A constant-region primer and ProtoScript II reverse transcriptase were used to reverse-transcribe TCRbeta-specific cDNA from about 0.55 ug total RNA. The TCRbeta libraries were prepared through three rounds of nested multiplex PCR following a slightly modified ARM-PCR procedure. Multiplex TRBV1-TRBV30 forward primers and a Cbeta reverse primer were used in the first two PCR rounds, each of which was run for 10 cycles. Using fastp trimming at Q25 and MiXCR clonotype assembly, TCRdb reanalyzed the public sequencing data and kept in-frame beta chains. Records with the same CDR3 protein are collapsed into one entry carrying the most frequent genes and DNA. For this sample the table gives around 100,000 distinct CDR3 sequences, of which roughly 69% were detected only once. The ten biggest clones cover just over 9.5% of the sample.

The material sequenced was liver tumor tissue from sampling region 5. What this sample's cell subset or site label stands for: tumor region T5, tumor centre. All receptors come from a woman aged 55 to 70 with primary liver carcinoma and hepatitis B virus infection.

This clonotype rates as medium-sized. CDR3 sequence (DNA): TGCAGCGTCGGGACTCCCTACGAGCAGTACTTC. Residues: CSVGTPYEQYF. This rearrangement joins TRBV29-1 to TRBJ2-7, with D possibly TRBD2 on 6 matching bases. The CDR3 loop spans 11 amino acids. Germline CDR1 and CDR2: SQVTM and ANQGSEA. Trimming cost V 6 bases and J 2 bases, with 8 bases left between them.

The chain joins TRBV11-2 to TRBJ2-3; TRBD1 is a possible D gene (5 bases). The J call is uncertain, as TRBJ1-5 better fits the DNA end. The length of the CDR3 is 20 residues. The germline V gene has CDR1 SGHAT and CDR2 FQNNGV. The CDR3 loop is CASNLRGLAGLRVRTDTQHF. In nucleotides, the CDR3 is TGTGCCAGCAACTTGAGGGGCCTAGCGGGATTGAGAGTCCGCACAGATACGCAGCATTTT.

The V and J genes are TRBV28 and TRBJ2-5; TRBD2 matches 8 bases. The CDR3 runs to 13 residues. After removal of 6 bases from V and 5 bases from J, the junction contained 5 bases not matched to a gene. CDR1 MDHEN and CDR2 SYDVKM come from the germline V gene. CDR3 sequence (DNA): TGTGCCAGCAGCCTCGGCGGGAGGGAGACCCAGTACTTC. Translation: CASSLGGRETQYF.

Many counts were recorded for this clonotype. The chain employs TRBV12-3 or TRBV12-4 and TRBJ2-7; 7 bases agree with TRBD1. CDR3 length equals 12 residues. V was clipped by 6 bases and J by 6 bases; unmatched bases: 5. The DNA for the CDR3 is TGTGCCAGCAGCAAACAGGGGAGCGAGCAGTACTTC. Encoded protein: CASSKQGSEQYF.

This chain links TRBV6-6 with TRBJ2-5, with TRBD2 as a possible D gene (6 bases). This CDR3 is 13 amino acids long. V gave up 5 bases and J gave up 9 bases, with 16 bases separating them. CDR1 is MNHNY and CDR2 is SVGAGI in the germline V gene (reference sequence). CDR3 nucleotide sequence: TGTGCCAGCAGTCCAAGGAGGGAGGAGTCCCAGTACTTC. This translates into CASSPRREESQYF.

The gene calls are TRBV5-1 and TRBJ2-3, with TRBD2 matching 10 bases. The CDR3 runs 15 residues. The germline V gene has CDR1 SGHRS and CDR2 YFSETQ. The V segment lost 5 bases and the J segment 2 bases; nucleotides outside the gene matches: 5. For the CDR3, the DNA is TGCGCCAGCAGGCAGGGACTAGCGCCCACAGATACGCAGTATTTT. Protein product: CASRQGLAPTDTQYF.

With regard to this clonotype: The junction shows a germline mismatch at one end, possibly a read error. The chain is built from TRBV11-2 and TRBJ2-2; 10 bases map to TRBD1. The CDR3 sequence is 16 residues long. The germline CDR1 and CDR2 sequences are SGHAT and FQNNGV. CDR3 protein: CASSLPGQGGTGEPFF. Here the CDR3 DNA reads TGTGCCAGCAGCTTACCCGGACAGGGGGGTACCGGGGAGCCGTTTTTC.

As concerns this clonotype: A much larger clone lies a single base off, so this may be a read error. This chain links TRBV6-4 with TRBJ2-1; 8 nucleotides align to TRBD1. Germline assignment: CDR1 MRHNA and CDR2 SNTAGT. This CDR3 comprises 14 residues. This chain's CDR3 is CARSVGTGADEQFF. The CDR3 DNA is TGTGCCAGGAGTGTGGGGACAGGTGCGGATGAGCAGTTCTTC.

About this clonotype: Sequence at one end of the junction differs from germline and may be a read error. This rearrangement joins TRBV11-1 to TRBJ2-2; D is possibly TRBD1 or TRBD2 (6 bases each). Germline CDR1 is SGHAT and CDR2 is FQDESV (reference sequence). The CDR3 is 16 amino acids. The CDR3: CASGPTGIILTGGLFF. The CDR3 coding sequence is TGTGCCAGTGGCCCAACAGGGATCATACTCACCGGGGGGCTGTTTTTT.

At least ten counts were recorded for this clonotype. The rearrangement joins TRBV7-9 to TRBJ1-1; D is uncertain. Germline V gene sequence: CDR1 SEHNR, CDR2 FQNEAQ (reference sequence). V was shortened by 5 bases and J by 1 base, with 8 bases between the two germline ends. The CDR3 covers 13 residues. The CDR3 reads CASSGRGNTEAFF. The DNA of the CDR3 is TGTGCCAGCAGCGGACGGGGGAACACTGAAGCTTTCTTT. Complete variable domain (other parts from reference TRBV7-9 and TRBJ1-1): DTGVSQNPRHKITKRGQNVTFRCDPISEHNRLYWYRQTLGQGPEFLTYFQNEAQLEKSRLLSDRFSAERPKGSFSTLEIQRTEQGDSAMYLCASSGRGNTEAFFGQGTRLTVV.

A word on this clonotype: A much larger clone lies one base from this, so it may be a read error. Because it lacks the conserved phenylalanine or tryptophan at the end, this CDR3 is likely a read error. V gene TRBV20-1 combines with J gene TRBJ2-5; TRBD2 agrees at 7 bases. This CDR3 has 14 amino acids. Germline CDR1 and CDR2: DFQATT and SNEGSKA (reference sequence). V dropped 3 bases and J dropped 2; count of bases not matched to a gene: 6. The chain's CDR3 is CSARIAGSQETQYI. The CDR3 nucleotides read TGCAGTGCTAGGATAGCGGGCTCACAAGAGACCCAGTACATC.

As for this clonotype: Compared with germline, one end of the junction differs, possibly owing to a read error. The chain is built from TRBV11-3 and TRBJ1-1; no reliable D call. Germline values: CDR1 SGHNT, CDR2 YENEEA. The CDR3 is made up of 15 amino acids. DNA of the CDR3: TGTGCCAGCAGTTTAGGTGGGAGGATGAACACTGAAGCTTTCTTT. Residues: CASSLGGRMNTEAFF.

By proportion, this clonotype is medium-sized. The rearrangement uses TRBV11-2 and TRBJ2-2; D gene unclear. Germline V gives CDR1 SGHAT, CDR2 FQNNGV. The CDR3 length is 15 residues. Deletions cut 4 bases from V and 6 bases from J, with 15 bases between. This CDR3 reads CASSSLDGQSGELFF. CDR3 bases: TGTGCCAGCAGCTCCCTTGATGGGCAGTCCGGGGAGCTGTTTTTT. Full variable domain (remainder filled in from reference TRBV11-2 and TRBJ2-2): EAGVAQSPRYKIIEKRQSVAFWCNPISGHATLYWYQQILGQGPKLLIQFQNNGVVDDSQLPKDRFSAERLKGVDSTLKIQPAKLEDSAVYLCASSSLDGQSGELFFGEGSRLTVL.

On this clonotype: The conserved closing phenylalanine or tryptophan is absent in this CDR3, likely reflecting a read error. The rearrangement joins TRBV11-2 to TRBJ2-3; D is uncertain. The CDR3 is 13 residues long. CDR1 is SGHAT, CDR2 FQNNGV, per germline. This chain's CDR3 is CTSSLDRGDAQYS. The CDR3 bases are TGTACCAGCAGCTTAGATCGAGGAGATGCGCAGTATTCT.

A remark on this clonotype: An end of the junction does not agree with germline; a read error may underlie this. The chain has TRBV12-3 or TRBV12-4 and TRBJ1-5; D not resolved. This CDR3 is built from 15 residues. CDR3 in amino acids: CASSPTTISDQPQHF. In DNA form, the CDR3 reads TGTGCCAGCAGTCCGACAACGATCTCCGATCAGCCCCAGCATTTC.

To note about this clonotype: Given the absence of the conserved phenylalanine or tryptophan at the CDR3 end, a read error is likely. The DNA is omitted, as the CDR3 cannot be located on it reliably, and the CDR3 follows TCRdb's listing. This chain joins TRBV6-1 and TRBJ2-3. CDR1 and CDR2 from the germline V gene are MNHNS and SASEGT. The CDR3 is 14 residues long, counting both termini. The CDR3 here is CASSEAWVADTQYL.